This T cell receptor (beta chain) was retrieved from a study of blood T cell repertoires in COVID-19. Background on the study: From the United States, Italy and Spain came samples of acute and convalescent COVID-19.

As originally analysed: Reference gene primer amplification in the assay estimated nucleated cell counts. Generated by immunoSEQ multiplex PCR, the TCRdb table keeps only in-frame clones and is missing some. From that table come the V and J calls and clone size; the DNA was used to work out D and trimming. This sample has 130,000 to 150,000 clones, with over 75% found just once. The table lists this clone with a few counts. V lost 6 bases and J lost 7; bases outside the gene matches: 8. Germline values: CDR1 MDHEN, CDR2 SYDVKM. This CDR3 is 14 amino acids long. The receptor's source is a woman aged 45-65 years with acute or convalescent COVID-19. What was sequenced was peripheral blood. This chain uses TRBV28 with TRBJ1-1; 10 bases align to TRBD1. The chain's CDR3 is CASRKPGQGSEAFF. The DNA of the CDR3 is TGTGCCAGCAGGAAACCGGGACAGGGGAGTGAAGCTTTCTTT.